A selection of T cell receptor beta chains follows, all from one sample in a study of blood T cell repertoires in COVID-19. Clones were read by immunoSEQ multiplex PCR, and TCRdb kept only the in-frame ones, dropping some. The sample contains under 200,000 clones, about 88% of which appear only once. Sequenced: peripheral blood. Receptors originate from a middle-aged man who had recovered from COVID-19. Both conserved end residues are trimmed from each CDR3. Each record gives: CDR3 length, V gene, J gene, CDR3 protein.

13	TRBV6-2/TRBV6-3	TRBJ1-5	ASSYVGQSNQPQH
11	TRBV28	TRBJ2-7	ASTPGTAYEQY
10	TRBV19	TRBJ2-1	ASSDRATVQF
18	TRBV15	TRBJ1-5	ATSRDVPGGSLNSNQPQH
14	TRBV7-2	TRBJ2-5	ASSFSTSGPQETQY
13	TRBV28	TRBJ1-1	ASSFKGAWNTEAF
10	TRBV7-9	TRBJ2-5	ASSLALEGVN
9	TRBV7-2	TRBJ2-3	ASTNTDTQY
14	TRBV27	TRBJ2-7	ASRRSEWDRGYEQY
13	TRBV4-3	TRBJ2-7	ASSQDLGQYYEQY
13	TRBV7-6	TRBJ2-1	ASSYGTGGSNEQF
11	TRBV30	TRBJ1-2	AWRARGMGGYT
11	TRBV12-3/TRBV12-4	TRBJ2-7	ASSLGRSYEQY
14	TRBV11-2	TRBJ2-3	ASSILAGGPTDTQY
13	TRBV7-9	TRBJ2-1	ASSLSDWGSNEQF
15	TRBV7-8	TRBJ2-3	ASSFRTSGRGTDTQY
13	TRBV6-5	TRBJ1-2	ASSYSRSGVYGYT
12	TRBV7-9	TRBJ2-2	ASSFSGNTGELF
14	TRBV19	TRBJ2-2	ASSIRRGLNTGELF
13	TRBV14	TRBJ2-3	ASSVHRGLGDTQY
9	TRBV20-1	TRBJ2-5	SARRQETQY
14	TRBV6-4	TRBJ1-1	ASRLVGSGQNTEAF
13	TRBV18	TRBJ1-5	ASSPPGTGNQPQH
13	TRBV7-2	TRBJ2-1	ASSLPAGGPNEQF
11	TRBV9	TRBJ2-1	ASSVASFDEQF
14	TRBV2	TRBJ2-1	ASSELAGSSYNEQF
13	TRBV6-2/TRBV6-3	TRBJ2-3	ASSLQFSGTDTQY
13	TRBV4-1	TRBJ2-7	ASRLLAGDYYEQY
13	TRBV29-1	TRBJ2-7	SVEDPLGQGYEQY
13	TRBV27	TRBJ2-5	ASSLIAGGLETQY
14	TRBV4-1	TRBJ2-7	ASSQLPGQPTYEQY
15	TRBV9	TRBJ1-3	ASSPRWAGSGGNTIY
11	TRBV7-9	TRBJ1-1	ASSLRVGTEAF
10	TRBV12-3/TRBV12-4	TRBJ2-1	ASSLRDNEQF
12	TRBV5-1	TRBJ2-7	ASSLGQGANEQY
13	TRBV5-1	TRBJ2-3	ASSLAGVGTDTQY
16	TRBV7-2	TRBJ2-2	ASSLASGRAANTGELF
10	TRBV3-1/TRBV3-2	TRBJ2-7	ASSQSSYEQY
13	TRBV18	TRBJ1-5	ASSPTATNNQPQH
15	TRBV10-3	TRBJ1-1	AISESKGRRTAAEAF
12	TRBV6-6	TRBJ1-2	ASRGSGTAYGYT
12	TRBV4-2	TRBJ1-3	ASSQAEAGNTIY
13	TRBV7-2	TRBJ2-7	ASSLFSGNTYEQY